This passage covers 16 T cell receptor beta chains from one sample sequenced in a study of blood T cell repertoires in COVID-19 (dated by TCRdb to between 2020 and 2021). The library relied on the immunoSEQ multiplex PCR assay. Entries here come from immuneACCESS through TCRdb and include only in-frame sequences with V and J called. Some clones fail to appear in such tables; in the studies checked, an unresolved V gene covers under half of the shortfall, and the cause of the remainder is unknown. The sample yields 87,000 or so clones; 80% to 90% were counted once. About 5% of the sample is held by the ten biggest clonotypes. Source material: peripheral blood. These receptor sequences come from a woman aged 80 or older with acute or convalescent COVID-19.

This CDR3 is CASSYRVGANTEAFF. CDR3 in DNA: TGTGCCAGTAGCTACAGGGTTGGGGCGAACACTGAAGCTTTCTTT. This sequence joins TRBV19 and TRBJ1-1; D is possibly TRBD1 (6 bases). The V gene's germline CDR1 is LNHDA and CDR2 SQIVND (reference sequence). Trimming removed 6 bases from V and 1 base from J, with 15 bases in between. The CDR3 has 15 amino acids.

The rearrangement uses TRBV19 and TRBJ2-1; the match to TRBD2 covers 8 bases. Germline V gene sequence: CDR1 LNHDA, CDR2 SQIVND (reference sequence). V lost 5 bases to trimming and J lost 0 bases; unmatched junction nucleotides: 9. This CDR3 comprises 17 residues. CDR3 nucleotide sequence: TGTGCCAGTAGTGGTGGCGGGAGGCTCCTCTCCTACAATGAGCAGTTCTTC. Translating it yields CASSGGGRLLSYNEQFF.

This chain links TRBV1 with TRBJ2-7; the D call in the table, TRBD2, was not verified against the DNA. TRBV1 is given as a pseudogene. CDR3 length: 14 residues. CDR3 nucleotide sequence: TGCACCAGCAGCCAACCTAGCGGGAACTACGAGCAGTACTTC. This encodes CTSSQPSGNYEQYF.

The gene calls are TRBV10-3 and TRBJ1-2; 8 nucleotides line up with TRBD1. CDR3 length: 16 amino acids. With V trimmed by 4 bases and J by 1 base, 8 bases remained unmatched. In germline, CDR1 is ENHRY, CDR2 SYGVKD. CDR3 loop: CAISGRLTGVNYGYTF. In DNA, the CDR3 is TGTGCCATCAGTGGACGTTTGACAGGGGTTAACTATGGCTACACCTTC.

This chain uses TRBV7-6 with TRBJ2-1; the match to TRBD1 covers 7 bases. CDR1 SGHVS and CDR2 FNYEAQ come from the germline V gene. The trim removed 1 base at V and 1 base at J, leaving 7 bases unmatched. The CDR3 length is 17 residues. CDR3 DNA: TGTGCCAGCAGCTTAGTGGTGGGACAGCCTTCCTACAATGAGCAGTTCTTC. Translation: CASSLVVGQPSYNEQFF.

The chain joins TRBV7-9 to TRBJ2-1; the match to TRBD2 covers 9 bases. The J segment lost 0 bases and the V segment lost 2 bases, leaving 8 bases of the junction unmatched. The CDR3 length is 18 residues. Germline CDR1 is SEHNR and CDR2 is FQNEAQ (reference sequence). The CDR3 DNA follows: TGTGCCAGCAGCTTATCGGCGAGCGGGGGGCACTCCTACAATGAGCAGTTCTTC. Translating it yields CASSLSASGGHSYNEQFF.

The chain combines TRBV6-1 with TRBJ1-1; D uncertain. With 2 bases removed from V and 11 bases from J, the gap between germline ends came to 9 bases. CDR1 is MNHNS, CDR2 SASEGT, per germline. The CDR3 length is 11 residues. CDR3 DNA sequence: TGTGCCAGCAGTGAATCGGGGAGGGCTTTCTTT. This gives the protein CASSESGRAFF.

J is TRBJ1-6 and V is TRBV5-1; D might be TRBD1 (5 bases). V lost 4 bases and J 7 bases, leaving 12 bases between the germline ends. This CDR3 has 14 residues. Germline CDR1 and CDR2: SGHRS and YFSETQ. Written as DNA, the CDR3 is TGCGCCAGCAGCCGATCGGGGGACAATTCACCCCTCCACTTT. Encoded protein: CASSRSGDNSPLHF.

The chain employs TRBV7-9 and TRBJ1-2; no clear D gene. CDR1 is SEHNR, CDR2 FQNEAQ, per germline (reference sequence). This CDR3 contains 18 residues. Trimming shortened V by 5 bases and J by 0 bases, and 22 bases separated the two germline ends. This chain's CDR3 is CASSALWASTTANYGYTF. DNA for the CDR3: TGTGCCAGCAGCGCTCTCTGGGCCTCCACAACAGCTAACTATGGCTACACCTTC.

V is TRBV19 and J is TRBJ1-5; 8 nucleotides match TRBD1. CDR3 length: 15 amino acids. In germline, CDR1 is LNHDA, CDR2 SQIVND (reference sequence). Losses at the gene ends were 3 bases for V and 5 bases for J; bases not matched to a gene: 6. For the CDR3, the DNA is TGTGCCAGTAGTATTGGACAGGGACGGGATCAGCCCCAGCATTTT. Its protein is CASSIGQGRDQPQHF.

Written as DNA, the CDR3 is TGTGCCAGCAGTTATTCCCAAGCGGGGAGGGACAATGAGCAGTTCTTC. It is translated as CASSYSQAGRDNEQFF. This chain joins TRBV6-5 and TRBJ2-1; 7 bases align to TRBD2. Germline assignment: CDR1 MNHEY and CDR2 SVGAGI. CDR3 length: 16 amino acids. The V segment lost 3 bases and the J segment 5 bases; nucleotides outside the gene matches: 10.

The chain couples TRBV30 to TRBJ2-7, with D perhaps TRBD2 (5 bases). The length of the CDR3 is 11 residues. Trimming removed 0 bases from V and 7 bases from J, with 7 bases in between. Looked up from germline, CDR1 is GTSNPN and CDR2 is SVGIG (reference sequence). CDR3 protein: CAWSVPGEQYF. The CDR3 region has the DNA TGTGCCTGGAGTGTACCGGGGGAGCAGTACTTC.

J is TRBJ2-2 and V is TRBV6-6, with a tentative D call TRBD2 (5 bases). This CDR3 comprises 14 residues. Looked up from germline, CDR1 is MNHNY and CDR2 is SVGAGI (reference sequence). Between the trimmed V and J ends, which lost 7 bases and 1 base, there was a span of 10 bases. CDR3 amino acids: CASMRTLNTGELFF. The CDR3, as DNA: TGTGCCAGCATGCGGACTCTGAACACCGGGGAGCTGTTTTTT.

The V call is TRBV5-1, the J call TRBJ1-1; weak D call: TRBD1 (6 bases). CDR1 is SGHRS, CDR2 YFSETQ, per germline. The length of the CDR3 is 14 residues. The V end lost 4 bases, the J end lost 0 bases, and 10 bases lay between the germline ends. DNA for the CDR3: TGCGCCAGCAGCCAGGGGACGGTGAACACTGAAGCTTTCTTT. Its protein product is CASSQGTVNTEAFF.

The rearrangement links TRBV4-1 to TRBJ2-7, with TRBD2 identical over 9 bases. V shed 1 base and J 4 bases; nucleotides not matched to a gene: 5. The CDR3 runs to 15 residues. Germline V CDR1 and CDR2: MGHRA, YSYEKL. CDR3 DNA sequence: TGCGCCAGCAGCCAAGGTAGCGGGGGAAGGTACGAGCAGTACTTC. Encoded protein: CASSQGSGGRYEQYF.

V gene TRBV2 combines with J gene TRBJ1-1; D remains unclear. Germline CDR1 SNHLY, CDR2 FYNNEI. Trimming shortened V by 8 bases and J by 8 bases, and 18 bases separated the two germline ends. This CDR3 has 13 amino acids. The CDR3 DNA reads as TGTGCCAGCGGCCCAAACCGGCAGGCCGAAGCTTTCTTT. It translates to CASGPNRQAEAFF.